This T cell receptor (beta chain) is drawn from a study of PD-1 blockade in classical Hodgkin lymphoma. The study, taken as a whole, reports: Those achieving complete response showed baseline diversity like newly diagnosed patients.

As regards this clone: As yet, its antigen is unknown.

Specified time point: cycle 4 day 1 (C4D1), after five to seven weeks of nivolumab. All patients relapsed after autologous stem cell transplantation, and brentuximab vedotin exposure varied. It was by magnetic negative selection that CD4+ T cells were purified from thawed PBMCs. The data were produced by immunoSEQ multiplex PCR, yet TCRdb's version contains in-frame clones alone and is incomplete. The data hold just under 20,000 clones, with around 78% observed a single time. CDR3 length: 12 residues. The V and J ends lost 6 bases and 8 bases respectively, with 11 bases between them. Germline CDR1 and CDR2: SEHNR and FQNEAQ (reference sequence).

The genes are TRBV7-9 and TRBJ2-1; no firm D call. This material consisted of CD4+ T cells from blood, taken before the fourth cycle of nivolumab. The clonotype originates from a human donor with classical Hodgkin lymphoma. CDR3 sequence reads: CASSPLGYEQFF. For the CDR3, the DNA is TGTGCCAGCAGTCCTCTTGGCTATGAGCAGTTCTTC.